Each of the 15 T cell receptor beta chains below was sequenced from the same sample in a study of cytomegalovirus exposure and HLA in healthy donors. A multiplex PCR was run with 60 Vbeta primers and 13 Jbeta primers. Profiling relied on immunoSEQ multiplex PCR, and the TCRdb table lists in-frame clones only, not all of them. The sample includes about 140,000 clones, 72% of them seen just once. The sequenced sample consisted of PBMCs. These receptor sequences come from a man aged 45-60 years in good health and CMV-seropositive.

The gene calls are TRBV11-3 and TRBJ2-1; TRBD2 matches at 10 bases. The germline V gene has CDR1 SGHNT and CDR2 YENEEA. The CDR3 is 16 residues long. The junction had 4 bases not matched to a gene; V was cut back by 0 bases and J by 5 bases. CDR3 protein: CASSLEGTSVDNEQFF. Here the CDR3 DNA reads TGTGCCAGCAGCTTAGAGGGGACTAGCGTGGACAATGAGCAGTTCTTC.

The CDR3 is CASSGPSGANVLTF. CDR3 coding DNA: TGTGCCAGCAGCGGTCCATCTGGGGCCAACGTCCTGACTTTC. The rearrangement uses TRBV9 and TRBJ2-6; D is unclear. CDR3 length: 14 amino acids. Trimming removed 3 bases from V and 1 base from J, with 5 bases in between. The germline V gene encodes CDR1 SGDLS and CDR2 YYNGEE.

This CDR3 is CASSPGQGNTEAFF. The CDR3 DNA sequence: TGTGCCAGCAGTCCGGGACAGGGAAACACTGAAGCTTTCTTT. The chain employs TRBV6-4 and TRBJ1-1; TRBD1 aligns across 9 bases. The CDR3 sequence is 14 residues long. Germline V gene sequence: CDR1 MRHNA, CDR2 SNTAGT. Germline trimming cut 5 bases from V and 2 bases from J; bases unmatched to any gene: 3.

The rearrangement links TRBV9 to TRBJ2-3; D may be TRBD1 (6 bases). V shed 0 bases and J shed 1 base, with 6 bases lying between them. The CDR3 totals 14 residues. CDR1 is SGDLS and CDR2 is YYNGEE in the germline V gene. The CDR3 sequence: CASSVGQGTDTQYF. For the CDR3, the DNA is TGTGCCAGCAGCGTAGGACAGGGCACAGATACGCAGTATTTT.

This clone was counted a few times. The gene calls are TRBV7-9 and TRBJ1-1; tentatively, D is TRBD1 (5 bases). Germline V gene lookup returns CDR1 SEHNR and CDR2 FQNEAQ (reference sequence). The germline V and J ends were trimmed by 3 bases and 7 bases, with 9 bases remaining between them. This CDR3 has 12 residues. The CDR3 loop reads CASSFSGGEAFF. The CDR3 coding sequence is TGTGCCAGCAGCTTCTCCGGGGGTGAAGCTTTCTTT.

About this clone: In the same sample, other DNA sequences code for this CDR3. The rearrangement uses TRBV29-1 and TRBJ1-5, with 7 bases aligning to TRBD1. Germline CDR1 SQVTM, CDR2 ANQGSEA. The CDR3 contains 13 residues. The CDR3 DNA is TGCAGTGCTGGAGGGGGCGGCAATCAGCCCCAGCATTTT. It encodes CSAGGGGNQPQHF. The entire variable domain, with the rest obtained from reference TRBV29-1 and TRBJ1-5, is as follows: SAVISQKPSRDICQRGTSLTIQCQVDSQVTMMFWYRQQPGQSLTLIATANQGSEATYESGFVIDKFPISRPNLTFSTLTVSNMSPEDSSIYLCSAGGGGNQPQHFGDGTRLSIL.

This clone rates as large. CDR3 protein: CASSFLGTGDEAFF. The CDR3 DNA is TGTGCCAGCAGCTTCTTAGGGACAGGGGATGAAGCTTTCTTT. V is TRBV7-9 and J is TRBJ1-1, with 10 bases that match TRBD1. The junction had 5 bases not matched to a gene; V was cut back by 3 bases and J by 7 bases. This CDR3 is built from 14 residues. Germline CDR1 SEHNR, CDR2 FQNEAQ (reference sequence).

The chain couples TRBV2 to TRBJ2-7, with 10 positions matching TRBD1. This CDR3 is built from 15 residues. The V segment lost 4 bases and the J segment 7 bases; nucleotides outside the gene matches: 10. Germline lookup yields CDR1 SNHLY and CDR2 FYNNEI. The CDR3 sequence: CASSVNRDRGIEQYF. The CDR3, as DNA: TGTGCCAGCAGTGTCAACCGGGACAGGGGAATTGAGCAGTACTTC.

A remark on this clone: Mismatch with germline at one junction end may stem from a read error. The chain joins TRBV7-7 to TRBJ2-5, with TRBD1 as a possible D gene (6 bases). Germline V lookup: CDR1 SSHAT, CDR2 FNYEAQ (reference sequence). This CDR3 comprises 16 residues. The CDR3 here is CASRPIQGLMQETQYF. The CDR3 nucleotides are TGTGCTAGCAGACCAATACAGGGTTTGATGCAAGAGACCCAGTACTTC.

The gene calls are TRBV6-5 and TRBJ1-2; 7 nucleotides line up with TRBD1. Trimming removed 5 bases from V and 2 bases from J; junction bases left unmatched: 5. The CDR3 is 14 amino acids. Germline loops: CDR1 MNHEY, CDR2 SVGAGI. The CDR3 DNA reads TGTGCCAGCAGTCGAGACAGGGAGAACTATGGCTACACCTTC. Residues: CASSRDRENYGYTF.

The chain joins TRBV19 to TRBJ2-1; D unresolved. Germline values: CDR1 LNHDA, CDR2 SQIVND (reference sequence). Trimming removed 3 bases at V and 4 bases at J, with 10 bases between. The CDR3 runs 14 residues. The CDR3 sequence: CASSMERAYNEQFF. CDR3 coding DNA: TGTGCCAGTAGTATGGAGCGAGCTTACAATGAGCAGTTCTTC.

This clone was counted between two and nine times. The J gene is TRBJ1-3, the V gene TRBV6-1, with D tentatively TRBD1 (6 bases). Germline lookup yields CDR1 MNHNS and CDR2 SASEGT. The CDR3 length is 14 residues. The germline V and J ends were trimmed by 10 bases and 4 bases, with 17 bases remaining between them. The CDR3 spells CATYRGGTGNTIYF. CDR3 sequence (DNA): TGTGCCACCTATAGGGGGGGCACGGGAAACACCATATATTTT.

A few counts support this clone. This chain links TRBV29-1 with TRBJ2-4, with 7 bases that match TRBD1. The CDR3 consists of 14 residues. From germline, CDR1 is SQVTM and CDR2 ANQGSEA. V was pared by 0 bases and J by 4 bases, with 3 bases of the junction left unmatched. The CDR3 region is CSVEDNRGKNIQYF. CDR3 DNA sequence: TGCAGCGTTGAAGATAACAGGGGAAAAAACATTCAGTACTTC.

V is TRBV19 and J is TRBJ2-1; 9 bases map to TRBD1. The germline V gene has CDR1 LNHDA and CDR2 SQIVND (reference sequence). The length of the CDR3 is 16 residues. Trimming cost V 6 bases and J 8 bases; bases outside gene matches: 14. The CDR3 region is CASSFLPGQGVHEQFF. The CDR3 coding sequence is TGTGCCAGTAGCTTCTTACCGGGACAGGGTGTGCATGAGCAGTTCTTC. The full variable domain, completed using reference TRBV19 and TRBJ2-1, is DGGITQSPKYLFRKEGQNVTLSCEQNLNHDAMYWYRQDPGQGLRLIYYSQIVNDFQKGDIAEGYSVSREKKESFPLTVTSAQKNPTAFYLCASSFLPGQGVHEQFFGPGTRLTVL.

The CDR3 region has the DNA TGTGCCAGCAGCTTAGATAGGGGGAGGGGCGCAGATACGCAGTATTTT. Protein product: CASSLDRGRGADTQYF. The chain recombines TRBV11-2 with TRBJ2-3; D might be TRBD2 (7 bases). CDR3 length: 16 amino acids. CDR1 and CDR2 from the germline V gene are SGHAT and FQNNGV. V was cut by 0 bases and J by 4 bases, with 14 bases left in between.